This T cell receptor beta chain was obtained from a study of T cells after yellow fever vaccination. At the level of the study: Each low-cell-number fraction was prepared by means of SMART-Seq v4 Ultra Low Input.

The study, taken as a whole, reports: The booster saw the reappearance of most primary-vaccination clones (approximately 97% CD4, roughly 87% CD8). A secondary response was less intense yet reached its peak sooner, at day 5 versus 15.

This clonotype was counted ten times or more. Its antigen is currently unknown. The TCR cDNA carried a universal primer site and UMIs from 5'RACE template switching. TCRdb redid the calling of the 5' RACE reads with MiXCR, one entry per CDR3 protein. The repertoire has around 46,000 distinct CDR3 sequences, roughly 7.3% of them found once; the top ten carry less than 35%. This CDR3 contains 15 residues. V shed 6 bases and J shed 2 bases, with 11 bases lying between them. This chain joins TRBV12-3 or TRBV12-4 and TRBJ2-6; a possible D gene is TRBD1 (6 bases). The sample here was CD8+ T cells sorted from PBMCs, taken roughly 15 days after the first yellow fever vaccination. This receptor was taken from a man younger than 30 who received the YFV17D yellow fever vaccine. This CDR3 reads CASRAQGTGANVLTF. The CDR3 DNA is TGTGCCAGCAGAGCACAGGGCACTGGGGCCAACGTCCTGACTTTC.